A single TCR beta chain is shown here with its context. The sample belongs to a study of blood T cell repertoires in COVID-19. Germline loops: CDR1 KGHDR, CDR2 SFDVKD. This CDR3 is 13 amino acids long. V lost 10 bases and J lost 3; bases outside the gene matches: 4. Study processing details: How many nucleated cells were present was estimated from reference gene primer amplification. Assay used: immunoSEQ multiplex PCR; TCRdb lists only in-frame clones, some missing. V, J and clone size are taken as reported in that table, and D and trimming were inferred from the DNA itself. The sample includes under 300,000 clones, 65% to 80% of them seen just once.

The sequence was obtained from a woman aged 40 to 50 with active or convalescent COVID-19. What was sequenced was peripheral blood. The V gene is TRBV24-1, the J gene TRBJ2-1; 8 bases are shared with TRBD2. The CDR3 DNA sequence: TGTGCCACTAGCGGGGCCAGCTACAATGAGCAGTTCTTC. It yields the protein CATSGASYNEQFF.